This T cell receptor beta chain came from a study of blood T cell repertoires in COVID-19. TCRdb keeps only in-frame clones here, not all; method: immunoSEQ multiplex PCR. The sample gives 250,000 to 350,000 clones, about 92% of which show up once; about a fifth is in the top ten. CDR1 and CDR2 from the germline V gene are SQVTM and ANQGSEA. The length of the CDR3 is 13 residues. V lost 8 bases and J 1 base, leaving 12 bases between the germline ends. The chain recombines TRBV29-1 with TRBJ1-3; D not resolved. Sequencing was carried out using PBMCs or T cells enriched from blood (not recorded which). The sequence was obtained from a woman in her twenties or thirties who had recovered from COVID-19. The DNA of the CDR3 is TGCAGCATAACTTACCCATCTGGAAACACCATATATTTT. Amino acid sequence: CSITYPSGNTIYF.